The table lists the clone carrying this T cell receptor beta chain with a few counts. These data are taken from a study of response to subunit inactivated influenza vaccine. Using its own MiXCR run on the RT-PCR reads, TCRdb lists one record per CDR3 protein. The sample contains more than 700,000 distinct CDR3 sequences, around 21% of which appear only once. Germline CDR1 is DFQATT and CDR2 is SNEGSKA (reference sequence). The CDR3 spans 13 residues. V shed 4 bases and J shed 4 bases, with 13 bases lying between them. The receptor was isolated from a man aged 50 to 59 who received an inactivated influenza vaccine. The chain links TRBV20-1 to TRBJ2-5; D may correspond to TRBD1 or TRBD2 (5 bases each). The starting material was PBMCs from blood, obtained more than 4 days after vaccination. DNA for the CDR3: TGCAGTGCTAATGAGGGGATGGGAGAGACCCAGTACTTC. Its protein product is CSANEGMGETQYF.